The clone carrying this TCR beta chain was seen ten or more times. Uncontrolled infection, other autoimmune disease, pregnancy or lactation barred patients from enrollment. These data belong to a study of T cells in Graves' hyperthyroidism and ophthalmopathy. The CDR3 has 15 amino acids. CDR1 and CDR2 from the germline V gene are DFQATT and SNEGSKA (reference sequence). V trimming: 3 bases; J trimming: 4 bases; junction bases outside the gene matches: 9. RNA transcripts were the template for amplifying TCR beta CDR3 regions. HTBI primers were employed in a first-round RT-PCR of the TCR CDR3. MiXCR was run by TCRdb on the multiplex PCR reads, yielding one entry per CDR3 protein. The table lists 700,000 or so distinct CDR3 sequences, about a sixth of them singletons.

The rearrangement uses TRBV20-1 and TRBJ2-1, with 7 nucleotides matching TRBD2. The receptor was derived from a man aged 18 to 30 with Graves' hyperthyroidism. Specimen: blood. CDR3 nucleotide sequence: TGCAGTGCTAGGAGTATTGCGGGAGCTTACAATGAGCAGTTCTTC. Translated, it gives CSARSIAGAYNEQFF.